The next 21 T cell receptor beta chains were all read from a single sample in a study of shared clonotypes between healthy human individuals. Assay used: immunoSEQ multiplex PCR; TCRdb lists only in-frame clones, some missing. The repertoire has over a million clones, approximately 97% of them found once; the top ten carry roughly 1.2%. The specimen sequenced was naive CD4+ T cells sorted from blood. Sample subset: CD45RA+ positively selected. The receptors here all came from a man aged 25 to 40 in good health.

CDR3 in amino acids: CASSQGSSTDTQYF. The CDR3 nucleotides read TGCGCCAGCAGCCAGGGTAGTAGCACAGATACGCAGTATTTT. The V gene is TRBV4-1, the J gene TRBJ2-3; D gene uncertain. V lost 3 bases and J 0 bases, leaving 7 bases between the germline ends. Germline CDR1 reads MGHRA; CDR2 reads YSYEKL. The CDR3 has 14 residues.

The V gene is TRBV11-2, the J gene TRBJ1-4, with TRBD1 matching 7 bases. CDR1 SGHAT and CDR2 FQNNGV come from the germline V gene. This CDR3 contains 14 residues. The V segment lost 5 bases and the J segment 7 bases; nucleotides outside the gene matches: 7. The CDR3 loop reads CASSRTGVFEKLFF. The CDR3 DNA sequence: TGTGCCAGCAGCCGAACAGGGGTTTTTGAAAAACTGTTTTTT.

A single count supports this clone. The chain joins TRBV5-1 to TRBJ2-7; D gene uncertain. Germline CDR1 SGHRS, CDR2 YFSETQ. The CDR3 loop spans 15 amino acids. Trimming took 0 bases from V and 0 from J, leaving 10 bases between them. The CDR3 bases are TGCGCCAGCAGCTTGGCCTCGAAAAGCTCCTACGAGCAGTACTTC. Encoded protein: CASSLASKSSYEQYF.

V is TRBV28 and J is TRBJ2-3; possibly TRBD2 for D (6 bases). V was clipped by 5 bases and J by 2 bases, with 14 bases between them. The CDR3 consists of 15 residues. Germline loops: CDR1 MDHEN, CDR2 SYDVKM. The CDR3 protein is CASSTHGGSTDTQYF. CDR3 nucleotide sequence: TGTGCCAGCAGTACCCACGGGGGTTCCACAGATACGCAGTATTTT.

The chain uses TRBV18 and TRBJ1-2; TRBD1 agrees at 9 bases. Looked up from germline, CDR1 is KGHSH and CDR2 is LQKENI. Trimming cost V 2 bases and J 4 bases; bases outside gene matches: 5. This CDR3 region has 15 residues. CDR3 amino acids: CASSPGGQGFYGYTF. CDR3 sequence (DNA): TGTGCCAGCTCACCAGGGGGACAGGGCTTCTATGGCTACACCTTC.

This clone was seen only a few times. The chain recombines TRBV18 with TRBJ1-5; 9 bases are shared with TRBD1. Germline V gene data show CDR1 as KGHSH and CDR2 as LQKENI. The V segment lost 7 bases and the J segment 1 base; nucleotides outside the gene matches: 8. The CDR3 has 16 residues. CDR3 sequence reads: CASCNWDRASNQPQHF. The CDR3 nucleotides read TGTGCCAGCTGCAATTGGGACAGGGCGAGCAATCAGCCCCAGCATTTT.

The count of this clone is one. The chain links TRBV6-1 to TRBJ1-1, with D uncertain. This CDR3 contains 13 residues. V was trimmed by 3 bases and J by 1 base, leaving 6 bases between them. Germline assignment: CDR1 MNHNS and CDR2 SASEGT. The CDR3 DNA sequence: TGTGCCAGCAGTGACCAGGAGAACACTGAAGCTTTCTTT. It translates to CASSDQENTEAFF.

This chain joins TRBV27 and TRBJ2-1; D unclear. The germline gives CDR1 MNHEY, CDR2 SMNVEV (reference sequence). This CDR3 is built from 12 residues. Deletions cut 5 bases from V and 9 bases from J, with 11 bases between. The chain's CDR3 is CASSPRASEQFF. The CDR3 DNA follows: TGTGCCAGCAGTCCCCGGGCGAGTGAGCAGTTCTTC.

This chain connects TRBV2 to TRBJ2-7; possibly TRBD1 for D (5 bases). The V gene lost 7 bases and the J gene lost 4 bases, with 14 bases spanning the gap. The germline V gene encodes CDR1 SNHLY and CDR2 FYNNEI. The length of the CDR3 is 13 residues. The CDR3 loop is CASKWIGAYEQYF. In DNA form, the CDR3 reads TGTGCCAGCAAGTGGATAGGGGCGTACGAGCAGTACTTC.

This rearrangement joins TRBV2 to TRBJ2-3; D call uncertain. Germline assignment: CDR1 SNHLY and CDR2 FYNNEI. V dropped 4 bases and J dropped 4 bases, with 9 bases sitting between them. This CDR3 contains 13 residues. CDR3: CASSAGIADTQYF. The CDR3, as DNA: TGTGCCAGCAGTGCTGGAATCGCAGATACGCAGTATTTT.

Turning to this clone: The same CDR3 also results from other DNA sequences found in this sample. Written as DNA, the CDR3 is TGTGCCAGCAGCGTAGTTGGAGAGACCCAGTACTTC. Protein sequence: CASSVVGETQYF. V usage is TRBV9 and J usage is TRBJ2-5; D unresolved. Germline CDR1 reads SGDLS; CDR2 reads YYNGEE. The CDR3 has 12 amino acids. V was clipped by 0 bases and J by 4 bases, with 4 bases between them.

The CDR3 reads CASSPQLAGNTGELFF. The CDR3 coding sequence is TGTGCCAGCAGCCCACAACTAGCGGGTAACACCGGGGAGCTGTTTTTT. The chain combines TRBV5-4 with TRBJ2-2, with 9 nucleotides matching TRBD2. Germline values: CDR1 SGHNT, CDR2 YYREEE (reference sequence). J lost 2 bases, V lost 4 bases, and 6 bases had no gene match. The CDR3 runs 16 residues.

This clone has a single count. The chain joins TRBV28 to TRBJ2-5; D may match TRBD1 or TRBD2 (5 bases each). The V end was cut by 6 bases, the J end by 5 bases, with 10 bases between. In germline, CDR1 is MDHEN, CDR2 SYDVKM. This CDR3 contains 12 residues. The CDR3: CASSWDGETQYF. The CDR3 DNA reads TGTGCCAGCAGCTGGGACGGGGAGACCCAGTACTTC.

The chain combines TRBV11-2 with TRBJ2-1; 13 bases align to TRBD2. There are 15 residues in the CDR3. Per germline, CDR1 SGHAT and CDR2 FQNNGV. V gave up 6 bases and J gave up 2 bases; unmatched junction bases: 1. The CDR3 DNA is TGTGCCAGCAGGGGGACTAGCGGGACCTACAATGAGCAGTTCTTC. This translates into CASRGTSGTYNEQFF.

This chain connects TRBV4-3 to TRBJ2-3; no clear D. The CDR3 sequence is 18 residues long. Deletions cut 0 bases from V and 2 bases from J, with 18 bases between. Germline V gives CDR1 LGHNA, CDR2 YSLEER. The CDR3 DNA is TGCGCCAGCAGCCAAGATTTTAGCCCAACCGTGTTCACAGATACGCAGTATTTT. This encodes CASSQDFSPTVFTDTQYF.

V and J are TRBV6-5 and TRBJ1-4; the D gene is possibly TRBD1 (5 bases). CDR3 size: 15 residues. Germline V CDR1 and CDR2: MNHEY, SVGAGI. Trimming removed 0 bases at V and 4 bases at J, with 9 bases between. The CDR3 region has the DNA TGTGCCAGCAGTTACTCGGGGGTGGGTAATGAAAAACTGTTTTTT. It specifies CASSYSGVGNEKLFF.

The genes are TRBV5-4 and TRBJ2-3; 9 bases match TRBD2. From germline, CDR1 is SGHNT and CDR2 YYREEE (reference sequence). The V gene end was trimmed by 0 bases and the J gene end by 7 bases; junction bases not matched to a gene: 6. This CDR3 is 15 amino acids long. For the CDR3, the DNA is TGTGCCAGCAGCTTGGATAGCGGGAGATCAAATACGCAGTATTTT. It codes for CASSLDSGRSNTQYF.

The chain links TRBV7-9 to TRBJ2-3; the match to TRBD2 covers 7 bases. CDR3 length equals 16 residues. Germline values: CDR1 SEHNR, CDR2 FQNEAQ (reference sequence). V lost 1 base and J lost 0; bases outside the gene matches: 4. CDR3: CASSLEGRGSTDTQYF. The CDR3 region has the DNA TGTGCCAGCAGCTTAGAAGGGCGGGGGAGCACAGATACGCAGTATTTT.

The J gene is TRBJ1-1, the V gene TRBV28; 9 bases line up with TRBD1. The CDR3 covers 15 residues. Germline CDR1 is MDHEN and CDR2 is SYDVKM. The V segment lost 6 bases and the J segment 2 bases; nucleotides outside the gene matches: 7. CDR3 sequence reads: CASRRDRASNTEAFF. CDR3 DNA sequence: TGTGCCAGCAGACGGGACAGGGCTAGTAACACTGAAGCTTTCTTT.

CDR3 DNA: TGTGCCAGCAGCCAAGATCCCGAAAGCGAGCAGTACTTC. Encoded protein: CASSQDPESEQYF. V usage is TRBV14 and J usage is TRBJ2-7; D unclear. Trimming took off 0 bases at V and 6 bases at J, with 9 bases between the two ends. CDR1 and CDR2 (germline): SGHDN, FVKESK. CDR3 length: 13 amino acids.

This chain joins TRBV10-1 and TRBJ2-7; 8 bases are shared with TRBD1. CDR3 length: 13 residues. V shed 6 bases, J shed 4 bases, and the junction held 5 bases outside the gene matches. From germline, CDR1 is WNHNN and CDR2 SYGVQD (reference sequence). The CDR3 coding sequence is TGCGCCAGCAGCAGGACAGGGCGGTACGAGCAGTACTTC. This translates into CASSRTGRYEQYF.